This section outlines one T cell receptor beta chain sequence together with its context. Its specificity is unknown. V gave up 5 bases and J gave up 4 bases; unmatched junction bases: 5. Germline V lookup: CDR1 LNHNV, CDR2 YYDKDF (reference sequence). This CDR3 has 15 residues. This record comes from a study of T cells in Graves' hyperthyroidism and ophthalmopathy. Study-level background: Peripheral blood specimens were obtained at initial diagnosis, prior to any treatment.

The study's findings and limits: Blood samples included most of the expanded thyroid clonotypes exceeding 0.001. Classification by a 13 V-J model distinguished ophthalmopathy from stable hyperthyroidism.

RNA transcripts yielded amplified TCR beta CDR3 regions. HTBI primers were the set used in a first-round RT-PCR of the TCR CDR3. TCRdb itself ran the multiplex PCR reads through MiXCR, one entry per CDR3 protein. The table records some 490,000 distinct CDR3 sequences, under 25% of them present only once. This chain uses TRBV15 with TRBJ2-1; TRBD2 agrees at 10 bases. This sequence originates from a woman aged 70-85 years with Graves' ophthalmopathy. The sample consisted of blood. The CDR3 sequence: CATSVLAGDYNEQFF. CDR3 nucleotide sequence: TGTGCCACCAGCGTCCTAGCGGGAGATTACAATGAGCAGTTCTTC.